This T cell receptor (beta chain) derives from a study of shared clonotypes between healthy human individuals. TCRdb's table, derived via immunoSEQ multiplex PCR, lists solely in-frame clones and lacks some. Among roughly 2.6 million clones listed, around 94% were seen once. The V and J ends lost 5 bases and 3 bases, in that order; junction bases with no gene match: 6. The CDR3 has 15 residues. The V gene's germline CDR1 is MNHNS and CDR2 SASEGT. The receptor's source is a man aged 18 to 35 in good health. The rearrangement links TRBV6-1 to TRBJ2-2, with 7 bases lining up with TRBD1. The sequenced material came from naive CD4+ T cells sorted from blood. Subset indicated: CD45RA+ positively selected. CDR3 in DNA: TGTGCCAGCAGTCTAGGGACAGCTTACACCGGGGAGCTGTTTTTT. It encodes CASSLGTAYTGELFF.